This paragraph reports one T cell receptor beta chain. A second roughly 6 to 12 cycle PCR used barcoded and J-beta primers. Each cDNA molecule was tagged by a template-switch adaptor that had 12 random nucleotides. MiXCR, run by TCRdb on the 5' RACE reads, gives a single entry per CDR3 protein. Among about 1.6 million distinct CDR3 sequences listed, roughly 32% were seen once. This sample was taken from a study of blood T cells in healthy people across ages. The sample consisted of blood. This TCR was sampled from a woman in her 30s in good health.

In DNA form, the CDR3 reads TGCAGCGTTGAATCCTTGGGAGTGGGACAGGGTATCCCCAACTATGGCTACACCTTC. This gives the protein CSVESLGVGQGIPNYGYTF. This chain connects TRBV29-1 to TRBJ1-2; 9 bases map to TRBD1. The CDR3 length is 19 residues. Losses at the gene ends were 2 bases for V and 2 bases for J; bases not matched to a gene: 18. Per germline, CDR1 SQVTM and CDR2 ANQGSEA.